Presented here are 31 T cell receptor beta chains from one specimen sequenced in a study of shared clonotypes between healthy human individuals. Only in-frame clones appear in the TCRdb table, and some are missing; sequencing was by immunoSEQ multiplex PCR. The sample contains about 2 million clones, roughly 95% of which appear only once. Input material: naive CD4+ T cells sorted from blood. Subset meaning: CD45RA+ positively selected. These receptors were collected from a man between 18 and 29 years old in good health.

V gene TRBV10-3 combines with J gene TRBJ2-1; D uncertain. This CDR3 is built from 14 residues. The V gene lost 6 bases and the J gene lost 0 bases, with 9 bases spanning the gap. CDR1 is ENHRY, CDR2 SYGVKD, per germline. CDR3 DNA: TGTGCCATCAGGCGAGAAAGCTCCTACAATGAGCAGTTCTTC. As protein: CAIRRESSYNEQFF.

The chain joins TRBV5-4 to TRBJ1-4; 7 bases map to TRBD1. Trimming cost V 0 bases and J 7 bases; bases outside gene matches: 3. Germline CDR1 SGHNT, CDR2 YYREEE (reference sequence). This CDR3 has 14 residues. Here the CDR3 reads CASSLGQGTEKLFF. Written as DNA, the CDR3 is TGTGCCAGCAGCTTGGGACAGGGTACTGAAAAACTGTTTTTT.

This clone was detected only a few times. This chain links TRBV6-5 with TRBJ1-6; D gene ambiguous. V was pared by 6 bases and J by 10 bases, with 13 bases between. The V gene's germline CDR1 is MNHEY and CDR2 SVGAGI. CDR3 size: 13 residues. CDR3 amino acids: CASSPPGQSPLHF. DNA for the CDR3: TGTGCCAGCAGCCCCCCGGGTCAGTCACCCCTCCACTTT.

CDR3 nucleotide sequence: TGTGCCACCAGCAAGGGACAGGGGGTCGACGAGCAGTACTTC. It is translated as CATSKGQGVDEQYF. The chain employs TRBV15 and TRBJ2-7, with 11 bases lining up with TRBD1. The germline CDR1 and CDR2 sequences are LNHNV and YYDKDF (reference sequence). CDR3 length equals 14 residues. Trimming cost V 4 bases and J 5 bases; bases outside gene matches: 4.

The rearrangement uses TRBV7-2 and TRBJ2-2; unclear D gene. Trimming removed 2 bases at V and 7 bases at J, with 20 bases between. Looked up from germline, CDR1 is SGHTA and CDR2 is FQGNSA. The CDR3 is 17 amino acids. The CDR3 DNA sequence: TGTGCCAGCAGCTTAAGTTTCCGGGTTTTGCGTCACGGGGAGCTGTTTTTT. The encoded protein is CASSLSFRVLRHGELFF.

The CDR3 coding sequence is TGCGCCATGGGACGATACCACAATGAGCAGTTCTTC. It is translated as CAMGRYHNEQFF. This chain connects TRBV10-1 to TRBJ2-1, with D perhaps matching TRBD1 or TRBD2 (5 bases each). CDR1 and CDR2 from the germline V gene are WNHNN and SYGVQD (reference sequence). The germline V and J ends were trimmed by 10 bases and 5 bases, with 12 bases remaining between them. The CDR3 sequence is 12 residues long.

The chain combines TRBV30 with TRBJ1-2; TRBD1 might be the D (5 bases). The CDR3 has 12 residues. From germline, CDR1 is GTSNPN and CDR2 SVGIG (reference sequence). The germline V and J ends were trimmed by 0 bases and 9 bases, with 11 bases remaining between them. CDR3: CAWSVVKGSYTF. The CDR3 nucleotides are TGTGCCTGGAGTGTCGTTAAGGGGAGCTACACCTTC.

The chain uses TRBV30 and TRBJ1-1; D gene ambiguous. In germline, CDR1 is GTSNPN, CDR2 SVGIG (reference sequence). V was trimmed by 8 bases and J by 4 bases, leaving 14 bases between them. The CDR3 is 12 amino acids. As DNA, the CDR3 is TGTGCCGGCTCTGGGTGGGGCACTGAAGCTTTCTTT. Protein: CAGSGWGTEAFF.

CDR3 nucleotides: TGTGCCAGCAGCCCCCAGGGGTACGTTGACACTGAAGCTTTCTTT. It is translated as CASSPQGYVDTEAFF. This rearrangement joins TRBV16 to TRBJ1-1; D is perhaps TRBD1 (6 bases). Trimming removed 4 bases from V and 3 bases from J, with 15 bases in between. The CDR3 has 15 amino acids. Per germline, CDR1 KGHSY and CDR2 FQNENV. The variable domain in full, completed from reference TRBV16 and TRBJ1-1, reads GEEVAQTPKHLVRGEGQKAKLYCAPIKGHSYVFWYQQVLKNEFKFLISFQNENVFDETGMPKERFSAKCLPNSPCSLEIQATKLEDSAVYFCASSPQGYVDTEAFFGQGTRLTVV.

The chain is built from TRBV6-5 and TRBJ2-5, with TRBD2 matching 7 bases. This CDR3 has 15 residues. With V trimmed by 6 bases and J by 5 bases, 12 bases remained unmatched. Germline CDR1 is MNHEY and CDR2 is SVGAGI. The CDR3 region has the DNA TGTGCCAGCAGCTTGGGGGTAGCGGGCCCGGAGACCCAGTACTTC. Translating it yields CASSLGVAGPETQYF.

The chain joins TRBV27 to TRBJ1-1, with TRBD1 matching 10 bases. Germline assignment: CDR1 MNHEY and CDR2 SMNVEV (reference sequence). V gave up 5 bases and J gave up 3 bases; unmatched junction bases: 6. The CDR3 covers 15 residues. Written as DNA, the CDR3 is TGTGCCAGCAGTCCTGGGGACAGGGGTTACACTGAAGCTTTCTTT. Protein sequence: CASSPGDRGYTEAFF.

CDR3 sequence: CASSPPGLSSPLHF. The CDR3 DNA sequence: TGTGCCAGCAGCCCACCGGGACTTTCTTCACCCCTCCACTTT. The V and J genes are TRBV7-2 and TRBJ1-6; D perhaps matches TRBD1 (5 bases). Germline V lookup: CDR1 SGHTA, CDR2 FQGNSA. The length of the CDR3 is 14 residues. V lost 5 bases and J lost 9, with 14 bases in between.

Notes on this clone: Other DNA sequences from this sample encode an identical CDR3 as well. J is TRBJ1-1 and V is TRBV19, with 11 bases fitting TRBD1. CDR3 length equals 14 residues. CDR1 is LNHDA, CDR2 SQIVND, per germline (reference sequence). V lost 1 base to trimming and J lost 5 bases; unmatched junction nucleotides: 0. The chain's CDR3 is CASSIGDRGTEAFF. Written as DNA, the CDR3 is TGTGCCAGTAGTATAGGGGACAGGGGGACTGAAGCTTTCTTT.

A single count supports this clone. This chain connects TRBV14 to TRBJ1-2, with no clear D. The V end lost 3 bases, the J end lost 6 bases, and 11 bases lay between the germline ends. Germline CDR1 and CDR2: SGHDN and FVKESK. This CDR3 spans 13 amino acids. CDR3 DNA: TGTGCCAGCAGCCATGGGCATTTGGATGGCTACACCTTC. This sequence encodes CASSHGHLDGYTF.

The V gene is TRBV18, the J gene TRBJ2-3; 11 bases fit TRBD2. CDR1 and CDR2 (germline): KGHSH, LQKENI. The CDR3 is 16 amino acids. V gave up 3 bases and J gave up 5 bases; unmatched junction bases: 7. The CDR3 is CASSPAGLAVRDTQYF. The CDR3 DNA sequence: TGTGCCAGCTCACCCGCGGGACTAGCGGTGAGAGATACGCAGTATTTT.

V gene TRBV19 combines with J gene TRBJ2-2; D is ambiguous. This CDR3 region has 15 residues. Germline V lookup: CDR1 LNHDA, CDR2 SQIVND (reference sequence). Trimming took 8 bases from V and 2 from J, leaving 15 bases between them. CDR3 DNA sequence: TGTGCCAGTGCCGTCTTGTGGGGTAACACCGGGGAGCTGTTTTTT. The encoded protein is CASAVLWGNTGELFF.

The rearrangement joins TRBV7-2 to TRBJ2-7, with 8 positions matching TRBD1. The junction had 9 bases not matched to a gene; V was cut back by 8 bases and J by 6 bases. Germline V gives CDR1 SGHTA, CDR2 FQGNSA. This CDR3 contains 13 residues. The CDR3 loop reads CASAGQGGFEQYF. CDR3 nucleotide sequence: TGTGCCAGCGCCGGACAGGGAGGTTTCGAGCAGTACTTC.

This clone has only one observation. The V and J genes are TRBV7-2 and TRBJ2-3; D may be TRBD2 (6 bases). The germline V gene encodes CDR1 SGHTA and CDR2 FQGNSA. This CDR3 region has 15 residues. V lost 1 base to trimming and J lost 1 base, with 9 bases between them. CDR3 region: CASSLGGTRTDTQYF. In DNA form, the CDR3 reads TGTGCCAGCAGCTTAGGAGGGACTCGCACAGATACGCAGTATTTT.

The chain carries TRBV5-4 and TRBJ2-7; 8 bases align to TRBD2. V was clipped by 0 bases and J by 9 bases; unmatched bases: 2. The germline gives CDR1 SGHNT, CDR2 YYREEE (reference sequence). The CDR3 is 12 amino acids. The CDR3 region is CASSLGREVQYF. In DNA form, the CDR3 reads TGTGCCAGCAGCTTGGGGCGGGAGGTGCAGTACTTC.

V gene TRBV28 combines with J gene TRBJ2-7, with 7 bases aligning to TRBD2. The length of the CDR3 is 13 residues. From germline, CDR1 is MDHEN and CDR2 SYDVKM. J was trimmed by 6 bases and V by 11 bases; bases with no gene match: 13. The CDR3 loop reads CAAPEWEGAEQYF. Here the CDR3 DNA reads TGTGCCGCACCGGAATGGGAGGGTGCCGAGCAGTACTTC.

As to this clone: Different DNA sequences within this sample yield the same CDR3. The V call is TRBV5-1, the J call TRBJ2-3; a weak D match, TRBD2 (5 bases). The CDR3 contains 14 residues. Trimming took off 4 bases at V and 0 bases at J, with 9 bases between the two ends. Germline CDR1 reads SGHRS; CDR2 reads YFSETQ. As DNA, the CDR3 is TGCGCCAGCAGCCTGGAGGATAGCACAGATACGCAGTATTTT. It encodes CASSLEDSTDTQYF. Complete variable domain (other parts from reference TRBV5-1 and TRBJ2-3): KAGVTQTPRYLIKTRGQQVTLSCSPISGHRSVSWYQQTPGQGLQFLFEYFSETQRNKGNFPGRFSGRQFSNSRSEMNVSTLELGDSALYLCASSLEDSTDTQYFGPGTRLTVL.

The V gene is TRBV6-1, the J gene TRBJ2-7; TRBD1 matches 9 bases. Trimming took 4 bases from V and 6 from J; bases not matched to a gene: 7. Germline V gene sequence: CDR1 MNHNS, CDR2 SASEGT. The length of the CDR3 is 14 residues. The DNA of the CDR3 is TGTGCCAGCAGTGGGGGACAGGGAACGGGCGAGCAGTACTTC. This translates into CASSGGQGTGEQYF.

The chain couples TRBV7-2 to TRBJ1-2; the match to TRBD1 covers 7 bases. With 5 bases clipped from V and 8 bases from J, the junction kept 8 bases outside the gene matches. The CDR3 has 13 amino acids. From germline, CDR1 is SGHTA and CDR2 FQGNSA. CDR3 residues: CASSPLTGLGYTF. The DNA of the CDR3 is TGTGCCAGCAGCCCGCTGACAGGGTTGGGCTACACCTTC.

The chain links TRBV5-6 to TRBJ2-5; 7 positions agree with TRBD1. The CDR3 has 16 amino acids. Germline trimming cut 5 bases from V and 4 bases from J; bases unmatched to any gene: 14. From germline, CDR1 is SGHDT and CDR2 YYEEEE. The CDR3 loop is CASSSKTGAPLETQYF. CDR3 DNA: TGTGCCAGCAGTTCCAAAACAGGGGCTCCCCTAGAGACCCAGTACTTC.

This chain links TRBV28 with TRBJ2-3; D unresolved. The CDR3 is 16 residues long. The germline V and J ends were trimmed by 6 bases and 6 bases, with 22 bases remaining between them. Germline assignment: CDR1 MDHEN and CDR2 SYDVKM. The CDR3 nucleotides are TGTGCCAGCAGCCCCCCATCGACCTTACTGTTGGATACGCAGTATTTT. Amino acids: CASSPPSTLLLDTQYF.

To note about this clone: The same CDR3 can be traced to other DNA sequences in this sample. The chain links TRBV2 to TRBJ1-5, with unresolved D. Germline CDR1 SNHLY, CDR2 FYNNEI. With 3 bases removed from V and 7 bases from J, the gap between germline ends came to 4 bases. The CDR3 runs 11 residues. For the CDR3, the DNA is TGTGCCAGCAGTGAGTCCCAGCCCCAGCATTTT. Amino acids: CASSESQPQHF.

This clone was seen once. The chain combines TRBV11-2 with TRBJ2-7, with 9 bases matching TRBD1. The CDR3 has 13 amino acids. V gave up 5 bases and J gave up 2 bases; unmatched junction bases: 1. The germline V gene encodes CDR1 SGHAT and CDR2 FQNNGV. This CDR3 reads CASSGDRAYEQYF. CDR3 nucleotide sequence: TGTGCCAGCAGCGGGGACAGGGCCTACGAGCAGTACTTC.

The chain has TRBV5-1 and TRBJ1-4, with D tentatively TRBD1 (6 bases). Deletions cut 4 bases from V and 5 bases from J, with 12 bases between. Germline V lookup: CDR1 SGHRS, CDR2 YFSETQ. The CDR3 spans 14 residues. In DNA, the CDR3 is TGCGCCAGCAGCGAAGGGGGAGTAAATGAAAAACTGTTTTTT. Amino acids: CASSEGGVNEKLFF.

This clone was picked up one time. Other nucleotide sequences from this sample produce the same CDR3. The CDR3 nucleotides read TGTGCCAGTAGTATTGGCCGAGCCTACGAGCAGTACTTC. This encodes CASSIGRAYEQYF. V is TRBV19 and J is TRBJ2-7; D gene uncertain. Trimming removed 3 bases from V and 2 bases from J, with 8 bases in between. Germline-derived CDR1 and CDR2 are LNHDA and SQIVND (reference sequence). The CDR3 has 13 amino acids.

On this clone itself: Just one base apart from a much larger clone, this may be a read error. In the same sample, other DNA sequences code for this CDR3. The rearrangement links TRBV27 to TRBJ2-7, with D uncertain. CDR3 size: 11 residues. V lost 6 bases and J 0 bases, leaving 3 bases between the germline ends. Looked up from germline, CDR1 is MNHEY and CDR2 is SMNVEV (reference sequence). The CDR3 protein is CASSPSYEQYF. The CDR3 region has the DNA TGTGCCAGCAGCCCCTCCTACGAGCAGTACTTC.

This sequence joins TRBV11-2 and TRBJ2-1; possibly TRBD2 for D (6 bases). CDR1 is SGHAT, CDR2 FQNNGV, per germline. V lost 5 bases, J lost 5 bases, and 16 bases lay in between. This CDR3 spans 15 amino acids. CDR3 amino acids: CASSLRVGGNNEQFF. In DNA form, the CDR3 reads TGTGCCAGCAGCCTCAGGGTTGGGGGGAACAATGAGCAGTTCTTC.